This TCR beta chain was obtained from a study of radiotherapy plus CTLA-4 blockade in lung cancer. Across the study: The study recorded objective responses in around a sixth of patients and disease control in 25% to 35%.

As regards this clone: Its antigen is unknown.

Patients with chemo-refractory metastatic non-small-cell lung cancer received focal radiation plus CTLA-4 blockade with ipilimumab. Findings and limits, study-wide: Clones of tumor-derived TCRs expanded in blood after radiotherapy plus ipilimumab. Alongside interferon-beta, early blood T cell clone dynamics were reportedly the best predictor of response.

Produced via immunoSEQ multiplex PCR; TCRdb's table is partial and in-frame only. This sample has about 60,000 clones; approximately 76% occur once, and the top ten carry around 3%. The source material was peripheral blood, sampled from a patient treated with radiotherapy plus ipilimumab. The sequence derives from a human donor with non-small cell lung cancer who had a complete response to radiotherapy plus ipilimumab.

CDR3 nucleotide sequence: TGTGCCAGCAGCGTAGTTGGGACAGGGGGACAAGAGACCCAGTACTTC. Its translation is CASSVVGTGGQETQYF. This chain links TRBV9 with TRBJ2-5; 11 bases line up with TRBD1. This CDR3 has 16 residues. The junction had 3 bases not matched to a gene; V was cut back by 0 bases and J by 2 bases. Germline CDR1 and CDR2: SGDLS and YYNGEE.